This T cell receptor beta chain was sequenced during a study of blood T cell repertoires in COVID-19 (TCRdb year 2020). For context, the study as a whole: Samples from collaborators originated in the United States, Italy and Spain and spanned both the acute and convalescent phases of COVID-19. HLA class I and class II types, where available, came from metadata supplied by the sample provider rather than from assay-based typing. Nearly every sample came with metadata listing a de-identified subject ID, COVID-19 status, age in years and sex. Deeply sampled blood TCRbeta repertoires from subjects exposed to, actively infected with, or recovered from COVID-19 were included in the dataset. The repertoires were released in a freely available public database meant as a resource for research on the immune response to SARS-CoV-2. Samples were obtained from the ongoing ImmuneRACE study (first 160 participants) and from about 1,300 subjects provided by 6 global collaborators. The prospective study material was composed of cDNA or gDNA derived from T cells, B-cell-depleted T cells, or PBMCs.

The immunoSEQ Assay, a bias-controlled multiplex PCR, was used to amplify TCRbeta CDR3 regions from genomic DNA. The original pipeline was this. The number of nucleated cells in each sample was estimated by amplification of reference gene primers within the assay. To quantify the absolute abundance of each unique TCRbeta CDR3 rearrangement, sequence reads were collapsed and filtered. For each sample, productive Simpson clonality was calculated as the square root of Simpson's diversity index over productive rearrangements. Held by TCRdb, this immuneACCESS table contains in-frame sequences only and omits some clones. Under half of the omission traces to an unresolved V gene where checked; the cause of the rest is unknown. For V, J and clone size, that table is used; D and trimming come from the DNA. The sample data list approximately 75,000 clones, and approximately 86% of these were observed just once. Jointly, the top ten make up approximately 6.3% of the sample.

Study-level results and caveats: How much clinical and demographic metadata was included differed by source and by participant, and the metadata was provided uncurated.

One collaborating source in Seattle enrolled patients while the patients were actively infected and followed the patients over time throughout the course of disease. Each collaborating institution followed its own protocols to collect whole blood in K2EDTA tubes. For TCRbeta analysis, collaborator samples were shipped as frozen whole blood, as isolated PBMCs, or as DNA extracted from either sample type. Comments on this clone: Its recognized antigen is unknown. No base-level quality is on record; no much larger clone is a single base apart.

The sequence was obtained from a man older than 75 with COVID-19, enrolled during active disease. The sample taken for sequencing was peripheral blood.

This receptor has the CDR3 CASTGTNNSPLHF. The nucleotide sequence is TGTGCCAGCACCGGGACAAATAATTCACCCCTCCACTTT. The chain is assembled from TRBV6-5 and TRBJ1-6; the D gene is possibly TRBD1, with 6 bases matching. There are 13 amino acids in the CDR3, from cysteine to phenylalanine inclusive. Just CDR3 DNA is preserved here, 39 bases in frame from base 1. The germline V gene yields MNHEY for CDR1 and SVGAGI for CDR2. V lost 7 bases and J lost 5 bases; the stretch between them is 9 bases long.